The subject of this entry is one T cell receptor beta chain. Its matching antigen is unknown. The data stem from a study of human T cells and chemical hapten exposure. Overall study context: Across samples, TCR yields varied, mostly owing to small differences in pooled library volumes. General study findings and limits: Among TCRs, those above 1 in 1000 frequency were unaffected by DPC sensitization.

TCRdb redid the calling of the RACE reads with MiXCR, one entry per CDR3 protein. The data hold around 82,000 distinct CDR3 sequences, with more than 6.5% observed a single time. There are 14 residues in the CDR3. The germline V and J ends were trimmed by 0 bases and 5 bases, with 10 bases remaining between them. Germline V gene data show CDR1 as SGHAT and CDR2 as FQNNGV. As to time point: patch test 2, 6 weeks after DPC sensitization. Treatment given: therapeutic diphenylcyclopropenone sensitization with weekly scalp DPC. V usage is TRBV11-2 and J usage is TRBJ1-1; D is ambiguous. The input for sequencing was whole blood, taken in connection with sensitization to the hapten diphenylcyclopropenone (DPC). The clonotype was recovered from a woman aged 25 to 39 with alopecia areata. Some clones in this sample may be carry-over from other donors' samples. CDR3 coding DNA: TGTGCCAGCAGCTTAGAGGTAGTTGGGACTGAAGCTTTCTTT. As protein: CASSLEVVGTEAFF.